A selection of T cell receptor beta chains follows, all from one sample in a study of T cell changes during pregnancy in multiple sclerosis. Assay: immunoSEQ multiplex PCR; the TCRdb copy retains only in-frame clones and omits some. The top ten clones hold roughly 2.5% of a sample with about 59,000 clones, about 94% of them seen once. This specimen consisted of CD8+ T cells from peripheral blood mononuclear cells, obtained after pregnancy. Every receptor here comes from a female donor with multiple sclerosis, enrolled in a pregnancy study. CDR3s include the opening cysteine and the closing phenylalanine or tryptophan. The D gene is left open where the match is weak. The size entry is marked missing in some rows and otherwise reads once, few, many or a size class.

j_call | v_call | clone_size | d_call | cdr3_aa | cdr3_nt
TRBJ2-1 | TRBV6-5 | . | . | CASSYGQGIEQFF | TGTGCCAGCAGTTATGGGCAGGGGATTGAGCAGTTCTTC
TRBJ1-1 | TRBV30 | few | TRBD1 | CAWRERTGEAFF | TGTGCCTGGAGGGAACGGACAGGTGAAGCTTTCTTT
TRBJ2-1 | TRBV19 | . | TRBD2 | CASTATSGYNEQFF | TGTGCCAGTACTGCAACTAGCGGTTACAATGAGCAGTTCTTC
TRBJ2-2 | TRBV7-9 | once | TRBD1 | CASSSGQGNPGELFF | TGTGCCAGCAGCTCGGGACAGGGTAACCCCGGGGAGCTGTTTTTT
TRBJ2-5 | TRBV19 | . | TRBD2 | CASSIRPGRGETQYF | TGTGCCAGTAGTATAAGGCCCGGGAGGGGGGAGACCCAGTACTTC
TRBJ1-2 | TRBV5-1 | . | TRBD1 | CASSLEQGANYGYTF | TGCGCCAGCAGCTTAGAGCAGGGGGCTAACTATGGCTACACCTTC
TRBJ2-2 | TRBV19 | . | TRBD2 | CASSIGEEREVVGELFF | TGTGCCAGTAGTATAGGGGAAGAGCGGGAGGTTGTCGGGGAGCTGTTTTTT
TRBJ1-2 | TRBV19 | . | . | CASSTFREAGYTF | TGTGCCAGTAGTACCTTCAGGGAGGCTGGCTACACCTTC
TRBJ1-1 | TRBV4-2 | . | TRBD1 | CASSPDRGAENTEAFF | TGTGCCAGCAGCCCCGACAGGGGGGCAGAGAACACTGAAGCTTTCTTT
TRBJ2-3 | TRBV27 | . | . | CASRDSSTDTQYF | TGTGCCAGTCGGGACTCTAGCACAGATACGCAGTATTTT
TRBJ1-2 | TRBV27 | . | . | CASSFQNGYGYTF | TGTGCCAGCAGTTTCCAGAATGGCTATGGCTACACCTTC
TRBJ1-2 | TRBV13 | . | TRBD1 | CASYDRGVGGYTF | TGTGCCAGCTACGACAGGGGAGTTGGTGGCTACACCTTC
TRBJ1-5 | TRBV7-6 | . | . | CASSFSSGGNQPQHF | TGTGCCAGCAGCTTTTCCTCTGGAGGCAATCAGCCCCAGCATTTT
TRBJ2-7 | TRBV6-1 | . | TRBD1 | CASSESYRGYEQYF | TGTGCCAGCAGTGAATCCTACAGGGGCTACGAGCAGTACTTC
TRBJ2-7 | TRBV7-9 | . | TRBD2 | CASSLAWRETEEQYF | TGTGCCAGCAGCTTAGCTTGGCGGGAGACTGAAGAGCAGTACTTC
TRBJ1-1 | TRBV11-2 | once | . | CASRDTEAFF | TGTGCCAGCCGGGACACTGAAGCTTTCTTT
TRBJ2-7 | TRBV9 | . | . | CASSSGQQMKYF | TGTGCCAGCAGCTCGGGACAACAGATGAAGTACTTC
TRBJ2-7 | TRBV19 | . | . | CASSPWGSSYEQYF | TGTGCCAGTAGTCCTTGGGGCAGCTCCTACGAGCAGTACTTC
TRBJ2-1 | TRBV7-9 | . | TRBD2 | CASRPPGTSGYNEQFF | TGTGCCAGCAGACCACCCGGGACTAGCGGTTACAATGAGCAGTTCTTC
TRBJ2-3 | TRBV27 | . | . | CASSPTGDTQYF | TGTGCCAGCAGTCCGACAGGAGATACGCAGTATTTT
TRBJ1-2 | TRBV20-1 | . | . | CSAPTDYGYTF | TGCAGTGCCCCGACAGACTATGGCTACACCTTC
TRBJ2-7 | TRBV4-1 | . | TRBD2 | CASSQVAGNYEQYF | TGCGCCAGCAGCCAAGTAGCGGGAAACTACGAGCAGTACTTC
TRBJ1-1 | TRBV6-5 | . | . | CASSVRGFNTEAFF | TGTGCCAGCAGTGTCAGGGGCTTCAACACTGAAGCTTTCTTT
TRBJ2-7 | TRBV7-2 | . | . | CASSLQGTYEQYF | TGTGCCAGCAGCTTACAGGGAACCTACGAGCAGTACTTC
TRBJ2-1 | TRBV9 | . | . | CASSVAGRERGDEQFF | TGTGCCAGCAGCGTAGCTGGGCGGGAAAGGGGAGATGAGCAGTTCTTC
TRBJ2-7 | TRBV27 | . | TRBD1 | CASSSLRTGQGVYEQYF | TGTGCCAGCAGTTCCTTACGGACGGGACAGGGGGTCTACGAGCAGTACTTC
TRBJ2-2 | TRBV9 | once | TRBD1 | CASSAGQGAGELFF | TGTGCCAGCAGCGCAGGACAGGGGGCCGGGGAGCTGTTTTTT
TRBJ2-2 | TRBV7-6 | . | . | CASSSGGGELFF | TGTGCCAGCAGCTCTGGAGGAGGGGAGCTGTTTTTT
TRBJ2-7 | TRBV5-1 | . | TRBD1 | CASTGGTSYEQYF | TGCGCCAGTACAGGGGGAACGTCCTACGAGCAGTACTTC
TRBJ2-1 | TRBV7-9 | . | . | CASSIVANEQFF | TGTGCCAGCAGCATCGTGGCCAATGAGCAGTTCTTC
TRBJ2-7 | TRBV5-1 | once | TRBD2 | CASSLTSGSAYEQYF | TGCGCCAGCAGCTTGACTAGCGGGAGTGCGTACGAGCAGTACTTC
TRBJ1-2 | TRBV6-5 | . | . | CASSYSRGLYTF | TGTGCCAGCAGTTACTCGAGAGGATTATACACCTTC
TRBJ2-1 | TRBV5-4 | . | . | CASSPGGQFGNEQFF | TGTGCCAGCAGCCCCGGGGGGCAGTTTGGAAATGAGCAGTTCTTC
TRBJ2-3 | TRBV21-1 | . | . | CASSKDGASTDTQYF | TGTGCCAGCAGCAAAGATGGGGCGAGCACAGATACGCAGTATTTT
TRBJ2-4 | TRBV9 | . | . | CASSLGGGDIQYF | TGTGCCAGCAGCCTAGGGGGCGGGGACATTCAGTACTTC
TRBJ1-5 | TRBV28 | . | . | CAGGEGNQPQHF | TGTGCCGGGGGGGAGGGCAATCAGCCCCAGCATTTT
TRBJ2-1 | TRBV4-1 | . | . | CASSQTHDEQFF | TGCGCCAGCAGCCAAACACACGATGAGCAGTTCTTC
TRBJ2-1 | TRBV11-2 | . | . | CASTSSEIPDYNEQFF | TGTGCCAGCACCTCTAGCGAGATCCCCGACTACAATGAGCAGTTCTTC
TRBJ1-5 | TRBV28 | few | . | CASTMVGGAGNQPQHF | TGTGCCAGCACTATGGTGGGGGGGGCCGGCAATCAGCCCCAGCATTTT
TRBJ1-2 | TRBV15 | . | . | CATSSSRGGSYGYTF | TGTGCCACCAGCAGTAGTAGGGGGGGATCCTATGGCTACACCTTC
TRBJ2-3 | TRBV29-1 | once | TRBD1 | CSVGGTGAIDTQYF | TGCAGCGTTGGGGGGACAGGTGCCATTGATACGCAGTATTTT
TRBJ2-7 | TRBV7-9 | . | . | CASSFTDSYEQYF | TGTGCCAGCAGCTTTACAGATTCCTACGAGCAGTACTTC
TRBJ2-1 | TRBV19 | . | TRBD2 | CASSPSGSRYNEQFF | TGTGCCAGTAGTCCTAGCGGGAGTAGGTACAATGAGCAGTTCTTC
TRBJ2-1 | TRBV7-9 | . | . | CASSDRNGVYNEQFF | TGTGCCAGCAGCGACAGGAATGGGGTCTACAATGAGCAGTTCTTC
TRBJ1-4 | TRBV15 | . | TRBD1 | CATSKRGQEKLFF | TGTGCCACCAGCAAACGGGGACAGGAAAAACTGTTTTTT
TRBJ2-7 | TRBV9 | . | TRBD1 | CASSPGTGPYEQYF | TGTGCCAGCAGCCCCGGGACAGGTCCCTACGAGCAGTACTTC
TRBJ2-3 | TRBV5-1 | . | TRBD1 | CASSFGQGRDTQYF | TGCGCCAGCAGCTTCGGACAGGGAAGGGATACGCAGTATTTT
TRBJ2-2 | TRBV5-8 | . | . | CASSLGIDGTNTGELFF | TGTGCCAGCAGCTTGGGGATCGACGGGACGAACACCGGGGAGCTGTTTTTT
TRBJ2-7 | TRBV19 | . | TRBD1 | CASSPGTGSSYEQYF | TGTGCCAGTAGTCCCGGGACAGGGAGCTCCTACGAGCAGTACTTC
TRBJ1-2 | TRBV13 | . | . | CASSLGEESWSYGYTF | TGTGCCAGCAGCTTAGGCGAGGAGTCCTGGAGCTATGGCTACACCTTC
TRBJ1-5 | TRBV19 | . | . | CASSIGGAGNQPQHF | TGTGCCAGTAGTATTGGTGGGGCTGGCAATCAGCCCCAGCATTTT
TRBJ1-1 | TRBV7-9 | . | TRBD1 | CASSSLQGDTEAFF | TGTGCCAGCAGCTCCTTACAGGGGGACACTGAAGCTTTCTTT
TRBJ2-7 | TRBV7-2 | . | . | CASSPPRTQEWPAEQYF | TGTGCCAGCAGCCCTCCCAGGACACAGGAGTGGCCTGCGGAGCAGTACTTC
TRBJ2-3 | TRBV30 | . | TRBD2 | CAWSVLAGADTQYF | TGTGCCTGGAGTGTTCTAGCGGGAGCTGATACGCAGTATTTT
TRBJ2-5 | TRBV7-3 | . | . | CASSLGGGQETQYF | TGTGCCAGCAGCTTAGGGGGCGGGCAAGAGACCCAGTACTTC
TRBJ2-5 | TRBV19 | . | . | CASSILGIQETQYF | TGTGCCAGTAGTATACTCGGGATCCAAGAGACCCAGTACTTC
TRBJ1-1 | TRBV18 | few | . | CASSPEDTEAFF | TGTGCCAGCTCACCAGAGGACACTGAAGCTTTCTTT
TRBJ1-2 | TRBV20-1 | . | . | CSARTSYGYTF | TGCAGTGCTCGGACATCTTATGGCTACACCTTC
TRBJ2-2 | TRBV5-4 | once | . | CASSPRLAGQNTGELFF | TGTGCCAGCAGCCCACGGTTGGCGGGGCAGAACACCGGGGAGCTGTTTTTT
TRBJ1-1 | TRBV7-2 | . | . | CASRQGWENTEAFF | TGTGCCAGTAGGCAGGGATGGGAGAACACTGAAGCTTTCTTT